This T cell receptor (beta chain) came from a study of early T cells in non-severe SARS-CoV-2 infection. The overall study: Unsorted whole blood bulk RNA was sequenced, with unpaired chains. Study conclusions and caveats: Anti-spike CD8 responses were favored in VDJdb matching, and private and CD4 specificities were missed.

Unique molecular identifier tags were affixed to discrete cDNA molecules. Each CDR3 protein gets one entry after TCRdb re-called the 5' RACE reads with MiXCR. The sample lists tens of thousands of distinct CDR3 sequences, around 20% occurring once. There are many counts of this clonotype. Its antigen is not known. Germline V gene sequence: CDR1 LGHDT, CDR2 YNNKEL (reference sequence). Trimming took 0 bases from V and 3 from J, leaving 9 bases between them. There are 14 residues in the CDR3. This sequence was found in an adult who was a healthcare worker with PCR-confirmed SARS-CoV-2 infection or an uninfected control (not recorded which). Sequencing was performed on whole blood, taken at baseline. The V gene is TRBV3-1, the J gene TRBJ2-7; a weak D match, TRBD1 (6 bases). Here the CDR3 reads CASSQEAGDYEQYF. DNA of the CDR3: TGTGCCAGCAGCCAAGAGGCAGGGGACTACGAGCAGTACTTC.